This TCR beta chain is from a study of shared clonotypes between healthy human individuals. Study observations and caveats: What naive subsets generally showed was a larger estimated richness than memory subsets showed.

Comments on this clone: As yet, its antigen is unknown.

Germline assignment: CDR1 SGHVS and CDR2 FNYEAQ. CDR3 length: 13 amino acids. V shed 7 bases and J shed 0 bases, with 7 bases lying between them. TCRdb's table, derived via immunoSEQ multiplex PCR, lists solely in-frame clones and lacks some. The sample has millions of clones, roughly nine tenths seen once; the top ten hold over 0.12%. Source material: naive CD4+ T cells sorted from blood. Subset defined: CD45RA+ positively selected. The chain uses TRBV7-6 and TRBJ1-3; D gene uncertain. The receptor's source is a man younger than 35 in good health. The CDR3 is CASKGYSGNTIYF. The CDR3 bases are TGTGCCAGCAAAGGGTACTCTGGAAACACCATATATTTT.